One and the same sample provided the 26 T cell receptor beta chains below, sequenced in a study of blood T cell repertoires in COVID-19. Data came from immunoSEQ multiplex PCR; TCRdb stores just in-frame clones and leaves some out. The sample holds about 440,000 clones, about 89% seen once. Sequencing used peripheral blood. The receptors derive from a woman aged 25-40 years with acute or convalescent COVID-19.

The table lists this clone with a count of one. V usage is TRBV5-6 and J usage is TRBJ2-5; a weak D match, TRBD2 (5 bases). The CDR3 length is 18 residues. Germline V gene sequence: CDR1 SGHDT, CDR2 YYEEEE. The V end lost 0 bases, the J end lost 1 base, and 19 bases lay between the germline ends. CDR3 nucleotide sequence: TGTGCCAGCAGCTTGGGAGGGCTATGGCTTGGTAGCCAAGAGACCCAGTACTTC. This encodes CASSLGGLWLGSQETQYF.

V usage is TRBV9 and J usage is TRBJ2-2; D remains ambiguous. Germline CDR1 is SGDLS and CDR2 is YYNGEE. The V gene lost 2 bases and the J gene lost 7 bases, with 15 bases spanning the gap. CDR3 length: 15 amino acids. The CDR3 sequence: CASSVDPTQDGELFF. The CDR3, as DNA: TGTGCCAGCAGCGTCGACCCTACCCAGGACGGGGAGCTGTTTTTT.

The V gene is TRBV6-5, the J gene TRBJ1-2; 7 positions agree with TRBD1. Germline V gene lookup returns CDR1 MNHEY and CDR2 SVGAGI. After removal of 0 bases from V and 2 bases from J, the junction contained 3 bases not matched to a gene. CDR3 length: 15 residues. The CDR3 here is CASSYSEQGNYGYTF. DNA for the CDR3: TGTGCCAGCAGTTACTCGGAACAGGGGAACTATGGCTACACCTTC.

This clone occurred a few times. V and J are TRBV6-5 and TRBJ1-5; D may be TRBD1 (5 bases). Per germline, CDR1 MNHEY and CDR2 SVGAGI. The CDR3 contains 13 residues. The ends were cut back, 8 bases at V and 3 bases at J, with 11 bases in the middle. CDR3 amino acids: CASAREVNQPQHF. CDR3 sequence (DNA): TGTGCCAGCGCCAGGGAGGTCAATCAGCCCCAGCATTTT.

The gene calls are TRBV4-2 and TRBJ1-1, with D possibly matching TRBD1 (5 bases). With 1 base removed from V and 10 bases from J, the gap between germline ends came to 13 bases. Germline V lookup: CDR1 LGHNA, CDR2 YNFKEQ. There are 13 residues in the CDR3. CDR3 residues: CASSQGGRAGAFF. The CDR3 DNA reads TGTGCCAGCAGCCAAGGAGGCAGGGCAGGAGCTTTCTTT.

The V call is TRBV20-1, the J call TRBJ1-2, with D perhaps matching TRBD1 (5 bases). Between the trimmed V and J ends, which lost 3 bases and 8 bases, there was a span of 13 bases. CDR1 is DFQATT, CDR2 SNEGSKA, per germline (reference sequence). The CDR3 sequence is 12 residues long. DNA of the CDR3: TGCAGTGCTAGTCAGGCAGGGCGAGGCTACACCTTC. As protein: CSASQAGRGYTF.

The chain has TRBV7-9 and TRBJ2-7, with a tentative D call TRBD2 (5 bases). This CDR3 has 12 residues. The germline V gene has CDR1 SEHNR and CDR2 FQNEAQ (reference sequence). The V gene lost 4 bases and the J gene lost 7 bases, with 11 bases spanning the gap. CDR3 nucleotide sequence: TGTGCCAGCAGCTACCCGGGCGGGGAGCAGTACTTC. Translated, it gives CASSYPGGEQYF.

The chain carries TRBV13 and TRBJ2-3; 11 positions match TRBD2. Trimming took 5 bases from V and 6 from J; bases not matched to a gene: 7. Germline V gene lookup returns CDR1 PRHDT and CDR2 FYEKMQ (reference sequence). This CDR3 spans 15 amino acids. The CDR3 region has the DNA TGTGCCAGCAGCAAACATAGCGGGGGGGCCGATACGCAGTATTTT. Protein: CASSKHSGGADTQYF.

This clone has a single count. The genes are TRBV10-2 and TRBJ2-7, with 10 bases identical to TRBD2. The germline V gene encodes CDR1 WSHSY and CDR2 SAAADI. The CDR3 has 14 amino acids. The V and J ends lost 6 bases and 2 bases, in that order; junction bases with no gene match: 4. Here the CDR3 DNA reads TGCGCCAGCAGAATTAGCGGGGGGACCTACGAGCAGTACTTC. This translates into CASRISGGTYEQYF.

In this sample, this clone turned up once. The CDR3 reads CASSISSGQLQSRRNQPQHF. CDR3 DNA sequence: TGTGCCAGTAGTATATCCTCGGGACAACTACAATCGAGAAGGAATCAGCCCCAGCATTTT. The chain links TRBV19 to TRBJ1-5, with a weak D call TRBD1 (6 bases). The V end lost 2 bases, the J end lost 4 bases, and 27 bases lay between the germline ends. CDR3 length: 20 residues. Germline V lookup: CDR1 LNHDA, CDR2 SQIVND (reference sequence). The full variable domain, in which reference TRBV19 and TRBJ1-5 provide the parts outside the CDR3, is DGGITQSPKYLFRKEGQNVTLSCEQNLNHDAMYWYRQDPGQGLRLIYYSQIVNDFQKGDIAEGYSVSREKKESFPLTVTSAQKNPTAFYLCASSISSGQLQSRRNQPQHFGDGTRLSIL.

The V gene is TRBV5-1, the J gene TRBJ2-5; 8 positions match TRBD2. The germline V gene encodes CDR1 SGHRS and CDR2 YFSETQ. This CDR3 contains 14 residues. With V trimmed by 1 base and J by 2 bases, 1 base remained unmatched. This chain's CDR3 is CASSLTSGQETQYF. The CDR3 DNA reads TGCGCCAGCAGCTTGACTAGCGGACAAGAGACCCAGTACTTC.

This chain joins TRBV7-9 and TRBJ1-1, with TRBD1 matching 11 bases. The CDR3 length is 14 residues. Germline values: CDR1 SEHNR, CDR2 FQNEAQ (reference sequence). Trimming removed 8 bases from V and 5 bases from J; junction bases left unmatched: 7. This CDR3 is CASGTGGMGTEAFF. As DNA, the CDR3 is TGTGCCAGCGGGACAGGGGGTATGGGGACTGAAGCTTTCTTT.

The V gene is TRBV3-1 (or the pseudogene TRBV3-2), the J gene TRBJ2-2; 7 positions match TRBD1. CDR1 LGHDT and CDR2 YNNKEL come from the germline V gene (reference sequence). V dropped 3 bases and J dropped 5; count of bases not matched to a gene: 9. The CDR3 loop spans 16 amino acids. The CDR3 sequence is CASSHTRGSRTGELFF. The CDR3 bases are TGTGCCAGCAGCCATACCAGGGGGAGTCGGACCGGGGAGCTGTTTTTT.

This sequence joins TRBV5-1 and TRBJ2-1; 9 bases match TRBD2. J was trimmed by 5 bases and V by 5 bases; bases with no gene match: 11. Germline CDR1 is SGHRS and CDR2 is YFSETQ. The CDR3 is 16 residues long. The CDR3 DNA reads as TGCGCCAGCAGTCTCCTCTTAGCGGGGGAAAACAATGAGCAGTTCTTC. Amino acid sequence: CASSLLLAGENNEQFF.

This chain connects TRBV10-3 to TRBJ2-2; 11 nucleotides match TRBD1. V shed 3 bases and J 4 bases; nucleotides not matched to a gene: 7. The CDR3 is made up of 17 amino acids. CDR1 and CDR2 (germline): ENHRY, SYGVKD. The CDR3 DNA reads as TGTGCCATCAGTGACCGGGACAGGGGGACGGGCACCGGGGAGCTGTTTTTT. Encoded protein: CAISDRDRGTGTGELFF.

The gene calls are TRBV5-4 and TRBJ1-2; TRBD1 might be the D (5 bases). This CDR3 comprises 13 residues. V lost 2 bases to trimming and J lost 2 bases, with 7 bases between them. Germline loops: CDR1 SGHNT, CDR2 YYREEE (reference sequence). The CDR3 reads CASSFQGNYGYTF. For the CDR3, the DNA is TGTGCCAGCAGCTTCCAGGGAAACTATGGCTACACCTTC.

The chain combines TRBV7-9 with TRBJ2-3, with 8 bases that match TRBD1. With 5 bases clipped from V and 6 bases from J, the junction kept 1 base outside the gene matches. Germline CDR1 is SEHNR and CDR2 is FQNEAQ (reference sequence). The CDR3 has 12 residues. CDR3 protein: CASSRQGDTQYF. The CDR3 DNA is TGTGCCAGCAGCCGACAGGGGGATACGCAGTATTTT.

The V and J genes are TRBV27 and TRBJ2-5, with 7 bases matching TRBD1. With V trimmed by 3 bases and J by 5 bases, 6 bases remained unmatched. The CDR3 consists of 14 residues. Germline V CDR1 and CDR2: MNHEY, SMNVEV (reference sequence). The CDR3 DNA reads as TGTGCCAGCAGTTTCCAGGGGGTAGGGGAGACCCAGTACTTC. It specifies CASSFQGVGETQYF.

The chain recombines TRBV28 with TRBJ1-1, with D uncertain. CDR1 and CDR2 from the germline V gene are MDHEN and SYDVKM. Trimming took off 3 bases at V and 4 bases at J, with 12 bases between the two ends. The CDR3 loop spans 14 amino acids. Here the CDR3 reads CASSLGRLGTEAFF. The CDR3, as DNA: TGTGCCAGCAGTTTGGGGAGGCTGGGCACTGAAGCTTTCTTT.

This clone was found once. The chain has TRBV27 and TRBJ2-1, with 12 bases that match TRBD2. Trimming cost V 2 bases and J 9 bases; bases outside gene matches: 5. In germline, CDR1 is MNHEY, CDR2 SMNVEV (reference sequence). This CDR3 is 15 amino acids long. CDR3 residues: CASSLRLAGVVEQFF. In DNA, the CDR3 is TGTGCCAGCAGTTTACGACTAGCGGGGGTTGTTGAGCAGTTCTTC.

The chain uses TRBV2 and TRBJ1-4, with D possibly being TRBD1 (5 bases). The V end was cut by 6 bases, the J end by 4 bases, with 15 bases between. This CDR3 is 15 amino acids long. Per the germline V gene, CDR1 is SNHLY and CDR2 is FYNNEI. This CDR3 is CASRGSRGSNEKLFF. Here the CDR3 DNA reads TGTGCCAGCAGGGGGTCAAGGGGAAGTAATGAAAAACTGTTTTTT.

The chain combines TRBV28 with TRBJ2-3; maybe TRBD2 (5 bases). V gave up 11 bases and J gave up 1 base, with 13 bases separating them. From germline, CDR1 is MDHEN and CDR2 SYDVKM. The CDR3 runs 13 residues. The CDR3 region has the DNA TGTGCCTGTGAGGGCGGGCGCACAGATACGCAGTATTTT. It yields the protein CACEGGRTDTQYF.

CDR3 sequence (DNA): TGCGCCAGCAGTTCGGTAGGGGGAAATCAGCCCCAGCATTTT. Protein: CASSSVGGNQPQHF. V and J are TRBV10-2 and TRBJ1-5, with D maybe TRBD1 (6 bases). This CDR3 contains 14 residues. Trimming took 5 bases from V and 4 from J, leaving 12 bases between them. Germline values: CDR1 WSHSY, CDR2 SAAADI.

This clone was counted between two and nine times. The genes are TRBV3-1 (or the pseudogene TRBV3-2) and TRBJ1-6; 9 bases match TRBD1. This CDR3 has 16 amino acids. Germline lookup yields CDR1 LGHDT and CDR2 YNNKEL (reference sequence). V lost 5 bases to trimming and J lost 11 bases; unmatched junction nucleotides: 13. CDR3 sequence (DNA): TGTGCCAGCAGCTCCGACAGGGGGTCTGGCTCAACACCCCTCCACTTT. The encoded protein is CASSSDRGSGSTPLHF.

The J gene is TRBJ1-1, the V gene TRBV4-1; D remains unclear. V lost 1 base and J lost 9, with 12 bases in between. The germline V gene encodes CDR1 MGHRA and CDR2 YSYEKL. The CDR3 consists of 13 residues. CDR3 DNA sequence: TGCGCCAGCAGCCAAGGGGAGGCGATCCAAGCTTTCTTT. This translates into CASSQGEAIQAFF.

In its sample, this clone was seen a few times. The chain carries TRBV5-1 and TRBJ2-5, with D unresolved. Germline assignment: CDR1 SGHRS and CDR2 YFSETQ. The CDR3 extends over 18 amino acids. V dropped 2 bases and J dropped 5 bases, with 25 bases sitting between them. The CDR3 sequence: CASSLFGLTSPPRETQYF. DNA of the CDR3: TGCGCCAGCAGCTTATTCGGGTTAACGTCCCCACCAAGGGAGACCCAGTACTTC. The whole variable domain, remainder taken from reference TRBV5-1 and TRBJ2-5, is KAGVTQTPRYLIKTRGQQVTLSCSPISGHRSVSWYQQTPGQGLQFLFEYFSETQRNKGNFPGRFSGRQFSNSRSEMNVSTLELGDSALYLCASSLFGLTSPPRETQYFGPGTRLLVL.